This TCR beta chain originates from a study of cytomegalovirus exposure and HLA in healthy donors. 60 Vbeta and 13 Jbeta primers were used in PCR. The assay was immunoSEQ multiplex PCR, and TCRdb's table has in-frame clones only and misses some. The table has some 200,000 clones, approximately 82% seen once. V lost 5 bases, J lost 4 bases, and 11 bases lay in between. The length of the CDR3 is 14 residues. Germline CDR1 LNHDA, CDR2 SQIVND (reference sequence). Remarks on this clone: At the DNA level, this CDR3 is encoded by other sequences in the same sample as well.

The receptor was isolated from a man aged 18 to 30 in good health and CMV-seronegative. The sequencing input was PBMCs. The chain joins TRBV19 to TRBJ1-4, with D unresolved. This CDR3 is CASSSSQFNEKLFF. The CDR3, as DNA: TGTGCCAGTAGTTCATCTCAGTTTAATGAAAAACTGTTTTTT.